This entry features one T cell receptor (beta chain) sequence. This specimen comes from a study of T cell responses to AZD1222 COVID-19 vaccine. Germline V lookup: CDR1 SGHRS, CDR2 YFSETQ. The length of the CDR3 is 18 residues. The J segment lost 0 bases and the V segment lost 1 base, leaving 5 bases of the junction unmatched. TCRdb keeps only in-frame clones here, not all; method: immunoSEQ multiplex PCR. The data contain about 97,000 clones, around 88% of them singletons. The starting material was peripheral blood, obtained on day 0 of AZD1222 vaccination. V is TRBV5-1 and J is TRBJ2-3; 13 bases line up with TRBD2. The sequence was obtained from an adult in good health. The CDR3 region is CASSLWGLAGLSTDTQYF. CDR3 bases: TGCGCCAGCAGCTTGTGGGGACTAGCGGGACTGAGCACAGATACGCAGTATTTT.